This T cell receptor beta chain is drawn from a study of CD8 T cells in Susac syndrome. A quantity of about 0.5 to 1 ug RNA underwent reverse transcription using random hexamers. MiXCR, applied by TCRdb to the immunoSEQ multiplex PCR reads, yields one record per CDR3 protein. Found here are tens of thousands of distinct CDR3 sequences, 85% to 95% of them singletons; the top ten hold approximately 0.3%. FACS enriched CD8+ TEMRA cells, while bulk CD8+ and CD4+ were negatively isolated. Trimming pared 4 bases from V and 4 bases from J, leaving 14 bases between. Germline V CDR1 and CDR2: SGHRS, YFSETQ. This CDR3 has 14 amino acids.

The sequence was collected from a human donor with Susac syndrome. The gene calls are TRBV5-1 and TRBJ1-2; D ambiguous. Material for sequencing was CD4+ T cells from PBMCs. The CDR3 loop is CASSVSGRAYGYTF. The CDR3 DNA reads TGCGCCAGCAGCGTTTCAGGTAGGGCCTATGGCTACACCTTC.